The sequence of this TCR beta chain was determined in a study of blood T cell repertoires in COVID-19. About the study: Sample material is recorded as cDNA or gDNA derived from T cells, B-cell-depleted T cells, or PBMCs.

Enrollment of patients from Seattle took place during active infection, with longitudinal follow-up. V gave up 6 bases and J gave up 4 bases; unmatched junction bases: 4. This CDR3 comprises 15 residues. Germline lookup yields CDR1 ENHRY and CDR2 SYGVKD. Sequencing used immunoSEQ multiplex PCR; TCRdb keeps in-frame clones, though not all of them. The sample shows 300,000 to 450,000 clones, about 89% of them seen only once. This TCR derives from a woman aged 25 to 45 with COVID-19, enrolled during active disease. The J gene is TRBJ2-2, the V gene TRBV10-3; TRBD2 matches at 11 bases. Sequencing input: peripheral blood. The CDR3 here is CAIRNSGRATGELFF. In nucleotides, the CDR3 is TGTGCCATCAGAAATAGCGGGAGGGCCACCGGGGAGCTGTTTTTT.